Given below is one T cell receptor beta chain in context. Its antigen is not known. Noted time point: baseline, week 1 (first vaccination visit). Indicated treatment: pre-vaccination baseline after standard-of-care therapy. Donor diagnoses consisted of new WHO grade 3 or 4 IDH1-mutant, ATRX-lost astrocytomas. Here immunoSEQ multiplex PCR was the method, and the copy in TCRdb shows in-frame clones only, minus some. The table includes about 38,000 clones, around 82% detected once. The sample belongs to a study of a mutant IDH1 vaccine in newly diagnosed glioma. Study information: Previous treatment comprised radiotherapy, temozolomide, or both, mostly both.

Study-wide results and limits: Apparently, pseudoprogression bore no relation to changes among the top peripheral T cell clonotypes. Overall, about 93% of patients had vaccine-induced immune responses.

The sequence was obtained from a man in his forties with glioma. Some clones in this sample may be carry-over from other donors' samples. The input for sequencing was PBMCs, taken from a glioma patient treated with radiotherapy, temozolomide or both.

The CDR3 DNA is TGTGCCAGCAGCCGGGACAGGGGGACAGATACGCAGTATTTT. This codes for CASSRDRGTDTQYF. The V gene is TRBV2, the J gene TRBJ2-3, with TRBD1 matching over 11 bases. This CDR3 comprises 14 residues. Germline loops: CDR1 SNHLY, CDR2 FYNNEI. J was trimmed by 3 bases and V by 6 bases; bases with no gene match: 2.